This T cell receptor beta chain originates from a study of Graves' ophthalmopathy and Graves' hyperthyroidism. Broader study findings: Detection in blood was also observed for most expanded thyroid clonotypes above 0.001 frequency.

Hyperthyroidism counted as stable given no ophthalmopathy within 18 months of follow-up. Newly diagnosed hyperthyroidism donors, aged 18 to 65, duration under 2 months. Certain patients were not enrolled. These were patients with other autoimmune diseases, uncontrolled infections, pregnancy or lactation. RNA transcripts yielded amplified TCR beta CDR3 regions. HTBI primers were used in a first-round RT-PCR, which preceded a second-round multiplex PCR. TCRdb called the multiplex PCR reads again in MiXCR, with one record for every CDR3 protein. The sample has some 39,000 distinct CDR3 sequences, approximately 53% seen once; the top ten hold under 30%. The CDR3 is 18 amino acids. The germline CDR1 and CDR2 sequences are WSHSY and SAAADI. V was pared by 8 bases and J by 3 bases, with 25 bases between. This clonotype appeared many times. No antigen is known for it.

This clonotype was obtained from an adult woman with stable Graves' hyperthyroidism. Sequencing used peripheral blood. The genes are TRBV10-2 and TRBJ2-2; tentatively, D is TRBD1 or TRBD2 (6 bases each). DNA of the CDR3: TGCGCCAGCCTGAGGGGGTATTTCGGGAGAGGGGACACCGGGGAGCTGTTTTTT. Its protein product is CASLRGYFGRGDTGELFF.